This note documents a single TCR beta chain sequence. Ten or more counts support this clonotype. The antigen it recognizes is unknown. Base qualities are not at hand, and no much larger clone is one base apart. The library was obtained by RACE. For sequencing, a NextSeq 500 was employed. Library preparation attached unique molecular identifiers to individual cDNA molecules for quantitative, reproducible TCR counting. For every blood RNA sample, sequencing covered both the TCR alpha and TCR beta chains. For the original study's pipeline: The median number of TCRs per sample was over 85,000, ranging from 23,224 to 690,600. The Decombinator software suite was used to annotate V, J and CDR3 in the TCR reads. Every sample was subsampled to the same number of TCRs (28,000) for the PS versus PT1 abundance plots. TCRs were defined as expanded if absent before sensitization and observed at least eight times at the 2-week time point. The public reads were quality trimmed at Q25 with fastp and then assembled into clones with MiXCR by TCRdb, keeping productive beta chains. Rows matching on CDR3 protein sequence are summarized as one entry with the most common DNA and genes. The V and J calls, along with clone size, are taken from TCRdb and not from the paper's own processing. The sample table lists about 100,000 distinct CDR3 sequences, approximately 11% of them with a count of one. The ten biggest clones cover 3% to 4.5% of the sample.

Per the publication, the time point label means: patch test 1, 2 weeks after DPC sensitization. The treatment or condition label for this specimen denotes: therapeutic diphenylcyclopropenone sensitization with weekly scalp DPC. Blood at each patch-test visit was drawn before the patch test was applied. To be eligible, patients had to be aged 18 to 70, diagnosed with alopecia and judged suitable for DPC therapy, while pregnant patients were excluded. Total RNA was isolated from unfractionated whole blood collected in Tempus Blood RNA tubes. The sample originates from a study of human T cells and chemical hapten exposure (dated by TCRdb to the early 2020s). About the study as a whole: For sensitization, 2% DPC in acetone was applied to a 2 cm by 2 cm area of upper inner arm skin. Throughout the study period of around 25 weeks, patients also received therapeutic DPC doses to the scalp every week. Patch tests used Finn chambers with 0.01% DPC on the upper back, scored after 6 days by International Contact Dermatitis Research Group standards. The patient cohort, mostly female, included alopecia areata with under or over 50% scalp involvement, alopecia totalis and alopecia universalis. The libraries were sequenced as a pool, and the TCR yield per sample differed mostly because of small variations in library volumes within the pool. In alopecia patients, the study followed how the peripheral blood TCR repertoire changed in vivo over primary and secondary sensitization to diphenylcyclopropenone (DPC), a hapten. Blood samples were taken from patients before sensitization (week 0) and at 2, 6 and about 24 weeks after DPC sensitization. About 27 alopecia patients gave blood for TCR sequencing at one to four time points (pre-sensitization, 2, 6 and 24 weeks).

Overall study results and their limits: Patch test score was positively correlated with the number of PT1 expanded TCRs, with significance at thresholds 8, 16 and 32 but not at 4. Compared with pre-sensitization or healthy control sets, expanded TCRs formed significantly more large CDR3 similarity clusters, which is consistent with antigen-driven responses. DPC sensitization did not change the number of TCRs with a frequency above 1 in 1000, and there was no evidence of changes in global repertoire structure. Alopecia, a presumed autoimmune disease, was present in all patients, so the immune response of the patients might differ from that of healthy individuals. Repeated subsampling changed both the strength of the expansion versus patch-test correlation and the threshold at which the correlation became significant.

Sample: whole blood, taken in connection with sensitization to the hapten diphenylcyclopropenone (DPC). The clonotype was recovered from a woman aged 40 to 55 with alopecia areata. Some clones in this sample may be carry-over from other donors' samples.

Read as DNA, the sequence is TGTGCCAGCAGCCAAAAGCACCCCGGGGAGCTGTTTTTT. Its protein reads: CASSQKHPGELFF. The chain employs TRBV11-2 and TRBJ2-2; the D gene assignment is ambiguous. Inclusive of the bounding cysteine and phenylalanine, the CDR3 is 13 residues long. Just CDR3 DNA is preserved here, 39 bases in frame from base 1. Trimming costs V 5 bases and J 6 bases, and their ends lie 10 bases apart. For CDR1 and CDR2, the germline V gene lists SGHAT and FQNNGV.